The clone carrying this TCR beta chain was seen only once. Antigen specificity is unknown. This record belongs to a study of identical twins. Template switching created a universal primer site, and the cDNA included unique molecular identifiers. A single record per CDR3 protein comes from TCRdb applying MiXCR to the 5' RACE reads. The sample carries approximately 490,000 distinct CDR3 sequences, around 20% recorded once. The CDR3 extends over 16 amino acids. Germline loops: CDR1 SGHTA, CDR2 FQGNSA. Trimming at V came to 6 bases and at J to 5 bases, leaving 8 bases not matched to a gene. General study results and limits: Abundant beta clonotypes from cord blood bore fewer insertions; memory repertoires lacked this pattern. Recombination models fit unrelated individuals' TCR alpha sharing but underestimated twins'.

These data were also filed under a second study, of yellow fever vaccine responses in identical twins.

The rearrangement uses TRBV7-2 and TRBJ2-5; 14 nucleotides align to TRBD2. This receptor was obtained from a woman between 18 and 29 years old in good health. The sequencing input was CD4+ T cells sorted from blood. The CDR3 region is CASRPTSGGAWETQYF. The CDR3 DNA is TGTGCCAGCAGACCGACTAGCGGGGGGGCCTGGGAGACCCAGTACTTC.